This T cell receptor (beta chain) was obtained from a study of cytomegalovirus exposure and HLA in healthy donors. Findings and caveats of the study: It was only CMV serostatus that was available as immune exposure information.

A note on this clone: The antigen is not known.

Germline V gene sequence: CDR1 SEHNR, CDR2 FQNEAQ (reference sequence). The CDR3 has 16 amino acids. Trimming pared 6 bases from V and 4 bases from J, leaving 19 bases between. Use of 60 Vbeta and 13 Jbeta primers characterized the PCR. Produced via immunoSEQ multiplex PCR; TCRdb's table is partial and in-frame only. The table lists 100,000 or so clones, about 75% of them singletons. Sequenced input: PBMCs. The receptor was derived from a male donor in good health and CMV-seropositive. This chain joins TRBV7-9 and TRBJ1-5; D may be TRBD1 (6 bases). The CDR3 DNA reads TGTGCCAGCAGAAGGGACATCAAAGACCGAAATCAGCCCCAGCATTTT. The encoded protein is CASRRDIKDRNQPQHF. The variable domain in full, with the rest retrieved from reference TRBV7-9 and TRBJ1-5, is DTGVSQNPRHKITKRGQNVTFRCDPISEHNRLYWYRQTLGQGPEFLTYFQNEAQLEKSRLLSDRFSAERPKGSFSTLEIQRTEQGDSAMYLCASRRDIKDRNQPQHFGDGTRLSIL.